Listed below are T cell receptor beta chains from one sample, sequenced in a study of T cells in Graves' hyperthyroidism and ophthalmopathy. TCRdb re-called the multiplex PCR reads through MiXCR, storing one row per CDR3 protein. The data contain approximately 200,000 distinct CDR3 sequences, approximately 20% of them singletons. The sequenced sample was blood. These receptors originate from a middle-aged man with Graves' hyperthyroidism. The CDR3 runs from the conserved cysteine through the conserved F or W. A D gene is named only where the DNA matches it firmly. The listing skips clone size in some rows; elsewhere it reads once, few, many or a size class.

D gene: TRBD2
J gene: TRBJ2-5
clone size: many
V gene: TRBV3-1
CDR3 protein: CASSLLSGGETQYF
CDR3 DNA: TGTGCCAGCAGCCTCCTAAGCGGGGGCGAGACCCAGTACTTC

D gene: NA
J gene: TRBJ2-7
clone size: many
V gene: TRBV18
CDR3 protein: CASSPISGEQYF
CDR3 DNA: TGTGCCAGCTCACCAATATCTGGCGAGCAGTACTTC

D gene: TRBD2
J gene: TRBJ2-3
clone size: NA
V gene: TRBV4-2
CDR3 protein: CASSQDRLAGGQLTQYF
CDR3 DNA: TGTGCCAGCAGCCAAGATAGGCTAGCGGGGGGGCAGTTGACGCAGTATTTT

D gene: NA
J gene: TRBJ2-7
clone size: many
V gene: TRBV28
CDR3 protein: CASSQYEQYF
CDR3 DNA: TGTGCCAGCAGTCAGTACGAGCAGTACTTC

D gene: NA
J gene: TRBJ2-5
clone size: many
V gene: TRBV3-1
CDR3 protein: CASSRSQETQYF
CDR3 DNA: TGTGCCAGCAGCCGCTCGCAAGAGACCCAGTACTTC

D gene: NA
J gene: TRBJ2-1
clone size: many
V gene: TRBV12-3/TRBV12-4
CDR3 protein: CASSLNPRSYNEQFF
CDR3 DNA: TGTGCCAGCAGTTTAAATCCCAGGTCCTACAATGAGCAGTTCTTC

D gene: TRBD2
J gene: TRBJ2-5
clone size: few
V gene: TRBV24-1
CDR3 protein: CATSDLTTSGPPGETQYF
CDR3 DNA: TGTGCCACCAGTGACCTGACGACTAGCGGGCCACCGGGAGAAACCCAGTACTTC

D gene: NA
J gene: TRBJ1-1
clone size: medium-sized
V gene: TRBV6-2/TRBV6-3
CDR3 protein: CASSTGQGITEAFF
CDR3 DNA: TGTGCCAGCAGTACCGGTCAGGGTATTACTGAAGCTTTCTTT

D gene: NA
J gene: TRBJ2-7
clone size: many
V gene: TRBV7-2
CDR3 protein: CASSIYGAYEQYF
CDR3 DNA: TGTGCCAGCAGCATCTACGGCGCCTACGAGCAGTACTTC

D gene: TRBD1
J gene: TRBJ2-2
clone size: NA
V gene: TRBV14
CDR3 protein: CASSIDRGPTGELFF
CDR3 DNA: TGTGCCAGCAGTATCGACAGGGGACCCACCGGGGAGCTGTTTTTT

D gene: NA
J gene: TRBJ1-4
clone size: NA
V gene: TRBV4-1
CDR3 protein: CASSYLQRVNEKLFF
CDR3 DNA: TGCGCCAGCAGCTACCTACAGAGAGTTAATGAAAAACTGTTTTTT

D gene: TRBD1
J gene: TRBJ2-2
clone size: NA
V gene: TRBV18
CDR3 protein: CASSTPTGGTGELFF
CDR3 DNA: TGTGCCAGCTCAACGCCGACAGGGGGAACCGGGGAGCTGTTTTTT

D gene: NA
J gene: TRBJ2-3
clone size: many
V gene: TRBV2
CDR3 protein: CASVGGEGGVTDTQYF
CDR3 DNA: TGTGCCAGCGTAGGGGGGGAAGGGGGCGTCACAGATACGCAGTATTTT

D gene: NA
J gene: TRBJ2-1
clone size: many
V gene: TRBV12-3/TRBV12-4
CDR3 protein: CASSPGNGRNEQFF
CDR3 DNA: TGTGCCAGCAGCCCAGGAAACGGAAGGAATGAGCAGTTCTTC